Below are 24 T cell receptor beta chains sequenced from a single sample in a study of blood T cell repertoires in COVID-19. Sequenced by immunoSEQ multiplex PCR; TCRdb stores in-frame clones only, minus some. The sample shows under 300,000 clones, 89% of them seen only once. Sequencing was performed on peripheral blood. All receptors come from a woman between 40 and 55 years old who had recovered from COVID-19.

This clone was counted a single time. This rearrangement joins TRBV14 to TRBJ2-1; TRBD2 agrees at 10 bases. This CDR3 has 16 amino acids. J was trimmed by 0 bases and V by 4 bases; bases with no gene match: 3. Germline CDR1 reads SGHDN; CDR2 reads FVKESK. The CDR3 reads CASSLAGGPSYNEQFF. The CDR3 DNA reads TGTGCCAGCAGCCTAGCGGGAGGCCCCTCCTACAATGAGCAGTTCTTC. Full variable domain (outside the CDR3, taken from reference TRBV14 and TRBJ2-1): EAGVTQFPSHSVIEKGQTVTLRCDPISGHDNLYWYRRVMGKEIKFLLHFVKESKQDESGMPNNRFLAERTGGTYSTLKVQPAELEDSGVYFCASSLAGGPSYNEQFFGPGTRLTVL.

The V gene is TRBV15, the J gene TRBJ1-1, with D possibly being TRBD1 (5 bases). Germline V gives CDR1 LNHNV, CDR2 YYDKDF (reference sequence). Trimming pared 0 bases from V and 1 base from J, leaving 9 bases between. CDR3 size: 15 residues. The CDR3 loop is CATSRDHTGNTEAFF. CDR3 in DNA: TGTGCCACCAGCAGAGACCACACAGGGAACACTGAAGCTTTCTTT.

The chain combines TRBV7-9 with TRBJ2-1, with 7 bases matching TRBD2. This CDR3 is built from 13 residues. Trimming at V came to 2 bases and at J to 9 bases, leaving 4 bases not matched to a gene. The germline V gene encodes CDR1 SEHNR and CDR2 FQNEAQ (reference sequence). The CDR3 region has the DNA TGTGCCAGCAGCTTAACAACTAGCGCTGAGCAGTTCTTC. The encoded protein is CASSLTTSAEQFF. Using reference TRBV7-9 and TRBJ2-1 for the parts outside the CDR3, the full variable domain is DTGVSQNPRHKITKRGQNVTFRCDPISEHNRLYWYRQTLGQGPEFLTYFQNEAQLEKSRLLSDRFSAERPKGSFSTLEIQRTEQGDSAMYLCASSLTTSAEQFFGPGTRLTVL.

The chain has TRBV7-3 and TRBJ2-1; TRBD2 aligns across 11 bases. This CDR3 comprises 15 residues. Germline V gene lookup returns CDR1 SGHTA and CDR2 FQGTGA. Trimming removed 6 bases from V and 5 bases from J; junction bases left unmatched: 6. CDR3 sequence reads: CASRDGTSGNNEQFF. CDR3 DNA: TGTGCCAGCAGGGACGGGACTAGCGGTAACAATGAGCAGTTCTTC. Full variable domain (rest looked up from reference TRBV7-3 and TRBJ2-1): GAGVSQTPSNKVTEKGKYVELRCDPISGHTALYWYRQSLGQGPEFLIYFQGTGAADDSGLPNDRFFAVRPEGSVSTLKIQRTERGDSAVYLCASRDGTSGNNEQFFGPGTRLTVL.

The chain joins TRBV18 to TRBJ2-6; D not certain. The V end lost 3 bases, the J end lost 1 base, and 13 bases lay between the germline ends. This CDR3 has 17 residues. From germline, CDR1 is KGHSH and CDR2 LQKENI. The CDR3 spells CASSPPVLPSGANVLTF. The CDR3, as DNA: TGTGCCAGCTCACCGCCGGTTCTCCCTTCTGGGGCCAACGTCCTGACTTTC.

Ten or more counts support this clone. The chain recombines TRBV6-6 with TRBJ2-1; the D gene is possibly TRBD2 (5 bases). V was trimmed by 6 bases and J by 6 bases, leaving 12 bases between them. The CDR3 is made up of 13 amino acids. Germline V lookup: CDR1 MNHNY, CDR2 SVGAGI (reference sequence). The CDR3 nucleotides are TGTGCCAGCAGGGACTCAGACCTCAATGAGCAGTTCTTC. Encoded protein: CASRDSDLNEQFF.

V is TRBV5-5 and J is TRBJ2-3, with D possibly matching TRBD2 (6 bases). The V and J ends lost 0 bases and 7 bases respectively, with 9 bases between them. CDR3 size: 13 residues. CDR1 is SGHKS, CDR2 YYEKEE, per germline (reference sequence). The CDR3 loop reads CASSLAGGYTQYF. The CDR3 coding sequence is TGTGCCAGCAGCTTGGCCGGAGGGTATACGCAGTATTTT.

The CDR3 sequence: CATSDRTDPQETQYF. The CDR3 bases are TGTGCCACCAGTGACCGGACAGACCCTCAAGAGACCCAGTACTTC. V usage is TRBV24-1 and J usage is TRBJ2-5; weak D call: TRBD1 (6 bases). The CDR3 runs to 15 residues. Germline assignment: CDR1 KGHDR and CDR2 SFDVKD. Deletions cut 4 bases from V and 2 bases from J, with 13 bases between.

The V and J genes are TRBV10-2 and TRBJ2-5, with 8 bases lining up with TRBD1. The V segment lost 8 bases and the J segment 7 bases; nucleotides outside the gene matches: 3. This CDR3 spans 11 amino acids. Looked up from germline, CDR1 is WSHSY and CDR2 is SAAADI. CDR3 protein: CASGTGGTQYF. DNA for the CDR3: TGCGCCAGCGGGACAGGTGGGACCCAGTACTTC.

The V and J genes are TRBV7-2 and TRBJ2-3; 7 nucleotides match TRBD2. The trim removed 2 bases at V and 3 bases at J, leaving 5 bases unmatched. The V gene's germline CDR1 is SGHTA and CDR2 FQGNSA. This CDR3 contains 15 residues. CDR3 sequence reads: CASSLWEGLTDTQYF. Here the CDR3 DNA reads TGTGCCAGCAGCTTATGGGAGGGTCTGACAGATACGCAGTATTTT.

The rearrangement joins TRBV27 to TRBJ1-1; D remains ambiguous. The V gene's germline CDR1 is MNHEY and CDR2 SMNVEV (reference sequence). V was clipped by 6 bases and J by 2 bases, with 16 bases between them. This CDR3 region has 15 residues. The CDR3 bases are TGTGCCAGCAGCCAAGACAACGTCCCTAACACTGAAGCTTTCTTT. Its translation is CASSQDNVPNTEAFF.

This chain joins TRBV7-2 and TRBJ2-1, with D maybe TRBD2 (5 bases). The CDR3 has 14 residues. Germline V CDR1 and CDR2: SGHTA, FQGNSA. The V end was cut by 5 bases, the J end by 5 bases, with 13 bases between. The chain's CDR3 is CASSPLFGNNEQFF. CDR3 DNA sequence: TGTGCCAGCAGCCCCCTTTTCGGGAACAATGAGCAGTTCTTC.

This chain links TRBV10-2 with TRBJ2-3, with 12 positions matching TRBD2. V lost 8 bases and J lost 3; bases outside the gene matches: 6. The germline gives CDR1 WSHSY, CDR2 SAAADI. This CDR3 region has 15 residues. This CDR3 is CASGSGTSGTDTQYF. CDR3 nucleotides: TGCGCCAGCGGATCCGGGACTAGCGGGACAGATACGCAGTATTTT.

The chain employs TRBV27 and TRBJ2-1; 7 nucleotides align to TRBD2. Germline V lookup: CDR1 MNHEY, CDR2 SMNVEV (reference sequence). The CDR3 extends over 19 amino acids. V shed 1 base and J 3 bases; nucleotides not matched to a gene: 15. The CDR3 nucleotides are TGTGCCAGCAGTTTATGGGGTAGCGGGTGGGTTTCCGACTACAATGAGCAGTTCTTC. It translates to CASSLWGSGWVSDYNEQFF.

The chain combines TRBV7-9 with TRBJ2-1; 12 nucleotides match TRBD2. Germline values: CDR1 SEHNR, CDR2 FQNEAQ (reference sequence). CDR3 length: 16 residues. V lost 1 base to trimming and J lost 9 bases; unmatched junction nucleotides: 7. The CDR3 DNA reads TGTGCCAGCAGCTTAGACAAACTAGCGGGAGGCGGTGAGCAGTTCTTC. Translation gives CASSLDKLAGGGEQFF.

The rearrangement uses TRBV24-1 and TRBJ2-2, with 7 nucleotides matching TRBD2. With 0 bases clipped from V and 3 bases from J, the junction kept 9 bases outside the gene matches. This CDR3 region has 18 residues. CDR1 and CDR2 (germline): KGHDR, SFDVKD. The CDR3 nucleotides read TGTGCCACCAGTGATTTGGTTAGCGGGCCAAGGGACACCGGGGAGCTGTTTTTT. It specifies CATSDLVSGPRDTGELFF.

The chain couples TRBV7-8 to TRBJ2-7; D remains ambiguous. CDR1 and CDR2 from the germline V gene are SGHVS and FQNEAQ. Trimming removed 1 base from V and 4 bases from J, with 8 bases in between. The CDR3 is 13 residues long. This CDR3 reads CASSLGHFYEQYF. The CDR3 DNA sequence: TGTGCCAGCAGCTTAGGACACTTTTACGAGCAGTACTTC.

The chain carries TRBV6-5 and TRBJ2-7, with no clear D. Looked up from germline, CDR1 is MNHEY and CDR2 is SVGAGI. This CDR3 region has 12 residues. V gave up 6 bases and J gave up 4 bases, with 10 bases separating them. The CDR3 loop reads CASSRNRYEQYF. DNA for the CDR3: TGTGCCAGCAGCCGAAACAGATACGAGCAGTACTTC.

The chain is built from TRBV5-1 and TRBJ2-2; 8 bases map to TRBD2. CDR3 length: 17 amino acids. With V trimmed by 4 bases and J by 4 bases, 12 bases remained unmatched. Germline CDR1 SGHRS, CDR2 YFSETQ. The CDR3 DNA reads as TGCGCCAGCAGCAGAGATATGCCGGGACTAGTCACCGGGGAGCTGTTTTTT. Its protein is CASSRDMPGLVTGELFF. Full variable domain (remainder filled in from reference TRBV5-1 and TRBJ2-2): KAGVTQTPRYLIKTRGQQVTLSCSPISGHRSVSWYQQTPGQGLQFLFEYFSETQRNKGNFPGRFSGRQFSNSRSEMNVSTLELGDSALYLCASSRDMPGLVTGELFFGEGSRLTVL.

The rearrangement uses TRBV7-9 and TRBJ2-4, with D possibly being TRBD1 (5 bases). V was clipped by 9 bases and J by 1 base, with 25 bases between them. The CDR3 is 18 residues long. Germline assignment: CDR1 SEHNR and CDR2 FQNEAQ (reference sequence). The CDR3 region is CARPPKQLGKGAKNIQYF. The CDR3 DNA reads as TGTGCCAGACCACCTAAACAGTTAGGGAAGGGGGCCAAAAACATTCAGTACTTC.

The chain couples TRBV7-8 to TRBJ2-1; the match to TRBD2 covers 7 bases. Looked up from germline, CDR1 is SGHVS and CDR2 is FQNEAQ. The CDR3 length is 18 residues. V lost 2 bases, J lost 6 bases, and 16 bases stayed unmatched. The CDR3 spells CASSLSPLRLAEPNEQFF. The DNA of the CDR3 is TGTGCCAGCAGCTTATCTCCATTGCGGCTAGCGGAACCCAATGAGCAGTTCTTC.

The chain links TRBV24-1 to TRBJ2-5; 13 nucleotides line up with TRBD2. CDR1 is KGHDR, CDR2 SFDVKD, per germline. The CDR3 has 15 residues. The ends lost 4 bases at V and 4 bases at J; junction bases unmatched: 2. CDR3 protein: CATSEGLAGVETQYF. In DNA form, the CDR3 reads TGTGCCACCAGTGAAGGACTAGCGGGAGTAGAGACCCAGTACTTC.

CDR3 amino acids: CASSLGQGFGYTF. The CDR3 coding sequence is TGTGCCAGCAGCTTGGGGCAGGGATTCGGCTACACCTTC. This chain joins TRBV5-6 and TRBJ1-2, with D possibly being TRBD1 (5 bases). This CDR3 contains 13 residues. Trimming took 0 bases from V and 8 from J, leaving 11 bases between them. Germline loops: CDR1 SGHDT, CDR2 YYEEEE.

This clone was seen only a few times. This chain connects TRBV21-1 to TRBJ2-3; the table's D call, TRBD2, has no DNA check behind it. TRBV21-1 is recorded as a pseudogene. This CDR3 has 17 amino acids. As DNA, the CDR3 is TGTGCCAGCAGCAAGCCCCAACAAGCGGGAGGAACAGATACGCAGTATTTT. Amino acid sequence: CASSKPQQAGGTDTQYF.